This is a list of T cell receptor beta chains from one sample in a study of CD8 T cells in ankylosing spondylitis. TCRdb recomputed calls from the 5' RACE reads with MiXCR, one row per CDR3 protein. The table has a few hundred thousand distinct CDR3 sequences, about a sixth seen once. The sequenced sample was blood, either unsorted or a sorted T cell fraction (not recorded which). The receptors were gathered from a male donor with ankylosing spondylitis or in good health (not recorded which). The CDR3 runs from the conserved cysteine through the conserved F or W. A D gene is named only where the DNA matches it firmly. A clone size is listed for some rows: how often the clone was seen (once, few, many), or a class if it is expanded.

clone_size: few; j_call: TRBJ2-2; v_call: TRBV20-1; d_call: -; cdr3_aa: CSARDPGWGGELFF; cdr3_nt: TGCAGTGCTAGAGACCCAGGGTGGGGCGGGGAGCTGTTTTTT
clone_size: many; j_call: TRBJ2-3; v_call: TRBV6-4; d_call: TRBD2; cdr3_aa: CASSVSGSPDTQYF; cdr3_nt: TGTGCCAGCAGCGTTAGCGGGAGCCCAGATACGCAGTATTTT
clone_size: few; j_call: TRBJ2-1; v_call: TRBV4-3; d_call: -; cdr3_aa: CASSQDLIRELYNEQFF; cdr3_nt: TGCGCCAGCAGCCAAGATCTGATCCGGGAGTTATACAATGAGCAGTTCTTC
clone_size: few; j_call: TRBJ2-3; v_call: TRBV12-3/TRBV12-4; d_call: -; cdr3_aa: CASSLPSVPTDTQYF; cdr3_nt: TGTGCCAGCAGTTTACCCAGTGTACCCACAGATACGCAGTATTTT
clone_size: -; j_call: TRBJ2-7; v_call: TRBV4-1; d_call: -; cdr3_aa: CASSRDVYEQYF; cdr3_nt: TGCGCCAGCAGTCGGGACGTCTACGAGCAGTACTTC
clone_size: few; j_call: TRBJ2-4; v_call: TRBV11-1; d_call: TRBD2; cdr3_aa: CASERVTSGREGGKNIQYF; cdr3_nt: TGTGCCAGCGAGCGGGTGACTAGCGGGAGAGAGGGTGGCAAAAACATTCAGTACTTC
clone_size: many; j_call: TRBJ2-7; v_call: TRBV12-3/TRBV12-4; d_call: TRBD2; cdr3_aa: CASSSVAGGYEQYF; cdr3_nt: TGTGCCAGCAGTTCGGTAGCGGGAGGTTACGAGCAGTACTTC
clone_size: many; j_call: TRBJ1-1; v_call: TRBV11-1; d_call: -; cdr3_aa: CASSLAWGPGHTEAFF; cdr3_nt: TGTGCCAGCAGCTTAGCGTGGGGACCGGGCCACACTGAAGCTTTCTTT
clone_size: many; j_call: TRBJ2-4; v_call: TRBV5-6; d_call: -; cdr3_aa: CASSLEGNIQYF; cdr3_nt: TGTGCCAGCAGCTTGGAAGGGAACATTCAGTACTTC
clone_size: -; j_call: TRBJ1-1; v_call: TRBV4-1; d_call: TRBD1; cdr3_aa: CASSRIWGSGGEDTEAFF; cdr3_nt: TGCGCCAGCAGCCGGATCTGGGGATCAGGGGGCGAGGACACTGAAGCTTTCTTT
clone_size: few; j_call: TRBJ1-3; v_call: TRBV7-9; d_call: -; cdr3_aa: CASSLSRTDSGNTIYF; cdr3_nt: TGTGCCAGCAGCTTATCCCGTACCGACTCTGGAAACACCATATATTTT
clone_size: many; j_call: TRBJ2-4; v_call: TRBV28; d_call: TRBD1; cdr3_aa: CASSWDSKNIQYF; cdr3_nt: TGTGCCAGCAGCTGGGACAGCAAAAACATTCAGTACTTC
clone_size: many; j_call: TRBJ2-1; v_call: TRBV12-3/TRBV12-4; d_call: -; cdr3_aa: CASSFAWTDYNEQFF; cdr3_nt: TGTGCCAGCAGTTTTGCTTGGACAGACTACAATGAGCAGTTCTTC
clone_size: many; j_call: TRBJ2-1; v_call: TRBV29-1; d_call: TRBD2; cdr3_aa: CSVGGEAGVYNEQFF; cdr3_nt: TGCAGCGTTGGAGGAGAGGCGGGAGTATACAATGAGCAGTTCTTC
clone_size: -; j_call: TRBJ1-5; v_call: TRBV12-3/TRBV12-4; d_call: TRBD1; cdr3_aa: CASRPPGTGGNQPQHF; cdr3_nt: TGTGCCAGCAGGCCTCCCGGGACAGGGGGGAATCAGCCCCAGCATTTT
clone_size: -; j_call: TRBJ1-1; v_call: TRBV12-3/TRBV12-4; d_call: TRBD1; cdr3_aa: CASSPRQGALGTEAFF; cdr3_nt: TGTGCCAGCAGTCCTCGACAGGGGGCTTTGGGCACTGAAGCTTTCTTT
clone_size: few; j_call: TRBJ2-1; v_call: TRBV4-1; d_call: -; cdr3_aa: CASSQVDQGQEQFF; cdr3_nt: TGCGCCAGCAGCCAAGTAGATCAGGGGCAGGAGCAGTTCTTC